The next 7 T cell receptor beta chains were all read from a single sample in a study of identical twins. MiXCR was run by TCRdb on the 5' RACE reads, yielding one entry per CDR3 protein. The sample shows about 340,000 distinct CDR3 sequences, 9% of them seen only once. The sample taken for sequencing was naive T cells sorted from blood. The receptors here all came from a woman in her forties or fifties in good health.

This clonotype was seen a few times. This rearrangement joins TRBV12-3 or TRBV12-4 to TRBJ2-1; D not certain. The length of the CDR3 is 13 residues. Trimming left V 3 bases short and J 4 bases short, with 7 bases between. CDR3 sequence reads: CASSLSQYNEQFF. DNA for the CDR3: TGTGCCAGCAGTTTGTCCCAATACAATGAGCAGTTCTTC.

The chain's CDR3 is CAISGSGREYNEQFF. The CDR3 DNA follows: TGTGCCATCAGTGGGAGCGGGAGGGAATACAATGAGCAGTTCTTC. The rearrangement joins TRBV10-3 to TRBJ2-1, with TRBD2 matching over 10 bases. V dropped 4 bases and J dropped 4; count of bases not matched to a gene: 4. This CDR3 is 15 amino acids long. Looked up from germline, CDR1 is ENHRY and CDR2 is SYGVKD.

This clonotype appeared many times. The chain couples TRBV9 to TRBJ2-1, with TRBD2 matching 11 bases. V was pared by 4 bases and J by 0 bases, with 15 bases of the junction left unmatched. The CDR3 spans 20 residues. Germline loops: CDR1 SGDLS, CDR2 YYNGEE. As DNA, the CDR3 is TGTGCCAGCAGCAACCGAATAGCGGGAGGGCCTGAGAGCTCCTACAATGAGCAGTTCTTC. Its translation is CASSNRIAGGPESSYNEQFF. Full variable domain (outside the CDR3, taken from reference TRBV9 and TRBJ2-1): DSGVTQTPKHLITATGQRVTLRCSPRSGDLSVYWYQQSLDQGLQFLIQYYNGEERAKGNILERFSAQQFPDLHSELNLSSLELGDSALYFCASSNRIAGGPESSYNEQFFGPGTRLTVL.

The CDR3 region has the DNA TGTGCCAGCAGTCGCACACAGGGATTGGACACCGGGGAGCTGTTTTTT. Its protein is CASSRTQGLDTGELFF. The chain employs TRBV3-1 and TRBJ2-2; a weak D match, TRBD1 (6 bases). CDR3 length equals 16 residues. Germline CDR1 is LGHDT and CDR2 is YNNKEL (reference sequence). The V and J ends lost 6 bases and 3 bases respectively, with 17 bases between them.

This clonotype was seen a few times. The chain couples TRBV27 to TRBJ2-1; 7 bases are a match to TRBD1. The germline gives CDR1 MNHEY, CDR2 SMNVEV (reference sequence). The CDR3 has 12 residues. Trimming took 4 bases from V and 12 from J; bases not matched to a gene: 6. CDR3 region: CASSSTGKAQFF. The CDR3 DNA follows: TGTGCCAGCAGTTCGACAGGGAAGGCGCAGTTCTTC.

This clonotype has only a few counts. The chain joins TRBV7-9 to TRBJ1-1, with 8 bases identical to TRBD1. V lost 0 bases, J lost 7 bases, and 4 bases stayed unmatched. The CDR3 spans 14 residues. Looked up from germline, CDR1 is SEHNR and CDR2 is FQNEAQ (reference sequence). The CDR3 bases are TGTGCCAGCAGCTTAGCTTCCGGGACAGGTGAAGCTTTCTTT. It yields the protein CASSLASGTGEAFF. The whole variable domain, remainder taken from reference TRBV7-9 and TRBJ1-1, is DTGVSQNPRHKITKRGQNVTFRCDPISEHNRLYWYRQTLGQGPEFLTYFQNEAQLEKSRLLSDRFSAERPKGSFSTLEIQRTEQGDSAMYLCASSLASGTGEAFFGQGTRLTVV.

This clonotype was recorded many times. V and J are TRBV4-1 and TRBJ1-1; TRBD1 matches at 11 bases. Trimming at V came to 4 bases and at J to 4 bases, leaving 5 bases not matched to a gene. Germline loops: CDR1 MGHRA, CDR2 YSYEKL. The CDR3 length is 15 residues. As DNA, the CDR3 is TGCGCCAGCAGCCTCGGACAGGGGGCGCCCACTGAAGCTTTCTTT. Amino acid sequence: CASSLGQGAPTEAFF.